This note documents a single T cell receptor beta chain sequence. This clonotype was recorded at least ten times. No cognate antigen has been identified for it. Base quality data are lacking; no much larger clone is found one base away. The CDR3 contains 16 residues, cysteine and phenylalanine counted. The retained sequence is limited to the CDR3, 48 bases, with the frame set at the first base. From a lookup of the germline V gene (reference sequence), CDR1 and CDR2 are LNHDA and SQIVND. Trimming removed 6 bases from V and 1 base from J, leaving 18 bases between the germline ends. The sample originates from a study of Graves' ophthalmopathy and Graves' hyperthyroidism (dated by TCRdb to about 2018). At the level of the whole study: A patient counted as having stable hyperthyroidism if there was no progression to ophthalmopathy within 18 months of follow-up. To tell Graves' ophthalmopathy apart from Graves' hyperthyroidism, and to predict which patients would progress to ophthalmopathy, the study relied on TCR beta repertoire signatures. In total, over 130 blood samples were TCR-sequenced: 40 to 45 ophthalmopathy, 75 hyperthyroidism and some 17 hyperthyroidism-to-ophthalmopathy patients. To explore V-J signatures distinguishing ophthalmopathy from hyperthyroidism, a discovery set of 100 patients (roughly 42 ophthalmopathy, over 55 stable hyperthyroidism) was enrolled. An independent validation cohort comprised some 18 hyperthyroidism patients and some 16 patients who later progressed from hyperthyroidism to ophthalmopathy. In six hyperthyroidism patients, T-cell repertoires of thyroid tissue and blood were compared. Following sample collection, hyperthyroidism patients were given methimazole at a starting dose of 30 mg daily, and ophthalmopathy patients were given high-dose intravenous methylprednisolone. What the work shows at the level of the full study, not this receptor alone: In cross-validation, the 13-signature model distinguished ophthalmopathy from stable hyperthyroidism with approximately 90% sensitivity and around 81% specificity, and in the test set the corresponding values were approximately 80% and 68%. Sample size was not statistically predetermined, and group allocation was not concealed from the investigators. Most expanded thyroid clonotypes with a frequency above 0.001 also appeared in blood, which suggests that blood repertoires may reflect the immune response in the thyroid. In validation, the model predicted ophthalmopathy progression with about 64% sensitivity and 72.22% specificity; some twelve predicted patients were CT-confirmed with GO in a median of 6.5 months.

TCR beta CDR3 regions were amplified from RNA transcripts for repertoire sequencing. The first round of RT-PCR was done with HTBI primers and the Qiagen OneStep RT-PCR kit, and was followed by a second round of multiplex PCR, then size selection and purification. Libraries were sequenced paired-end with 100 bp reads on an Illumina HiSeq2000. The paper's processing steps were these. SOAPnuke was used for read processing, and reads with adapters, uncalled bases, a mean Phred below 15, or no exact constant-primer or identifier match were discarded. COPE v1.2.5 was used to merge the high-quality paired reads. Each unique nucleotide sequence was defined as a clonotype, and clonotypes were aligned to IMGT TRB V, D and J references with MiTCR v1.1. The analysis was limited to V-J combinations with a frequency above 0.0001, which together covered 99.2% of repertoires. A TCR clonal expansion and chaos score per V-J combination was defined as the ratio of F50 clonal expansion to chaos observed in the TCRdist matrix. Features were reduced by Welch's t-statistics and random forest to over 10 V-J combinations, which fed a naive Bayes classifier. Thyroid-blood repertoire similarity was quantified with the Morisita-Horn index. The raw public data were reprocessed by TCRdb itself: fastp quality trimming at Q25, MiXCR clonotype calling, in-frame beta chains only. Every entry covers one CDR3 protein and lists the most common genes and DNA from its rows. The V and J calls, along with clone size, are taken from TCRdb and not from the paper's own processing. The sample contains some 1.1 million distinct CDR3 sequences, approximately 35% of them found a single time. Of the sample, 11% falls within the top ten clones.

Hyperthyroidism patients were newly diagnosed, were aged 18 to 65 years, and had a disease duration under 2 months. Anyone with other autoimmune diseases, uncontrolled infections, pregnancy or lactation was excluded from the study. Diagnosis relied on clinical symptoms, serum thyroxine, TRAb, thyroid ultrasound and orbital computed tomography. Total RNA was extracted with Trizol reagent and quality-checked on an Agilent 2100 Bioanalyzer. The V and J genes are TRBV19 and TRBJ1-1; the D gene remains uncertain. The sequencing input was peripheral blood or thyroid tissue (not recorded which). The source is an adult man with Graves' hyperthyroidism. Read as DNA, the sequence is TGTGCCAGTAGACGGACCGTAGCAGGTTCGAACACTGAAGCTTTCTTT. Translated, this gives CASRRTVAGSNTEAFF.